The clone carrying this T cell receptor (beta chain) has a count of ten or more. The data belong to a study of CD8 T cells in ankylosing spondylitis. Germline assignment: CDR1 SGDLS and CDR2 YYNGEE. The CDR3 length is 15 residues. The J segment lost 2 bases and the V segment lost 4 bases, leaving 6 bases of the junction unmatched. TCRdb called the 5' RACE reads again in MiXCR, with one record for every CDR3 protein. Of under 15,000 distinct CDR3 sequences listed, approximately 3% were seen once; the top ten hold approximately 8.7%. The J gene is TRBJ2-3, the V gene TRBV9; 8 bases are a match to TRBD2. This clonotype was sampled from a male donor with ankylosing spondylitis or in good health (not recorded which). Sequences were obtained from blood, either unsorted or a sorted T cell fraction (not recorded which). This chain's CDR3 is CASSIMGLDTDTQYF. The CDR3 DNA is TGTGCCAGCAGCATCATGGGACTAGACACAGATACGCAGTATTTT.